The 12 T cell receptor beta chains listed next were all sequenced from one sample in a study of T cell responses to AZD1222 COVID-19 vaccine. Here immunoSEQ multiplex PCR was the method, and the copy in TCRdb shows in-frame clones only, minus some. The repertoire has some 120,000 clones, around 90% of them found once; the top ten carry approximately 1.4%. The source material was peripheral blood, sampled on day 0 of AZD1222 vaccination. The origin of the receptors is an adult in good health.

The V call is TRBV13, the J call TRBJ1-2; 8 bases match TRBD1. The J segment lost 7 bases and the V segment lost 6 bases, leaving 16 bases of the junction unmatched. CDR3 length: 16 amino acids. CDR1 is PRHDT, CDR2 FYEKMQ, per germline (reference sequence). CDR3 coding DNA: TGTGCCAGCAGACAATCAGGACAGGGTGGCAGGAGTGGCTACACCTTC. Its protein is CASRQSGQGGRSGYTF. The full variable domain, rest sourced from reference TRBV13 and TRBJ1-2, is AAGVIQSPRHLIKEKRETATLKCYPIPRHDTVYWYQQGPGQDPQFLISFYEKMQSDKGSIPDRFSAQQFSDYHSELNMSSLELGDSALYFCASRQSGQGGRSGYTFGSGTRLTVV.

J is TRBJ1-1 and V is TRBV9; D uncertain. The CDR3 covers 14 residues. The V gene lost 0 bases and the J gene lost 1 base, with 7 bases spanning the gap. Germline V gene sequence: CDR1 SGDLS, CDR2 YYNGEE. The CDR3 coding sequence is TGTGCCAGCAGCGTAGCTTGGGGGAACACTGAAGCTTTCTTT. This translates into CASSVAWGNTEAFF.

This chain joins TRBV5-1 and TRBJ2-1, with TRBD1 matching over 12 bases. The CDR3 covers 14 residues. J gave up 9 bases and V 3 bases, and 4 bases lay outside the gene matches. Germline-derived CDR1 and CDR2 are SGHRS and YFSETQ. In DNA form, the CDR3 reads TGCGCCAGCAGCTCGGGACAGGGGGCGGGTGAGCAGTTCTTC. Protein product: CASSSGQGAGEQFF. The whole variable domain, remainder taken from reference TRBV5-1 and TRBJ2-1, is KAGVTQTPRYLIKTRGQQVTLSCSPISGHRSVSWYQQTPGQGLQFLFEYFSETQRNKGNFPGRFSGRQFSNSRSEMNVSTLELGDSALYLCASSSGQGAGEQFFGPGTRLTVL.

The chain carries TRBV7-2 and TRBJ2-7; D is unresolved. The CDR3 loop spans 16 amino acids. The V gene's germline CDR1 is SGHTA and CDR2 FQGNSA. V was shortened by 0 bases and J by 6 bases, with 18 bases between the two germline ends. The CDR3 here is CASSLAGGLRFVEQYF. In DNA, the CDR3 is TGTGCCAGCAGCTTAGCGGGTGGCCTTCGGTTTGTCGAGCAGTACTTC.

V usage is TRBV7-6 and J usage is TRBJ1-1, with D unclear. V lost 4 bases to trimming and J lost 7 bases, with 19 bases between them. This CDR3 has 15 amino acids. CDR1 is SGHVS, CDR2 FNYEAQ, per germline. DNA for the CDR3: TGTGCCAGCAGCTCCCCTCGGGTAGGGCTGGGTGAAGCTTTCTTT. Encoded protein: CASSSPRVGLGEAFF.

The J gene is TRBJ1-2, the V gene TRBV24-1, with D maybe TRBD1 (5 bases). The germline gives CDR1 KGHDR, CDR2 SFDVKD. The CDR3 totals 13 residues. Trimming left V 1 base short and J 6 bases short, with 8 bases between. CDR3 amino acids: CATSDFRGDGYTF. The CDR3 DNA sequence: TGTGCCACCAGTGATTTTCGGGGGGATGGCTACACCTTC.

CDR3 nucleotide sequence: TGTGCCAGCAGCTTACCGCGGATGGTTGTGGACACAGATACGCAGTATTTT. Translated, it gives CASSLPRMVVDTDTQYF. V and J are TRBV7-2 and TRBJ2-3; no reliable D call. The CDR3 loop spans 17 amino acids. V was pared by 2 bases and J by 2 bases, with 17 bases between. CDR1 is SGHTA, CDR2 FQGNSA, per germline.

This sequence joins TRBV13 and TRBJ2-7, with TRBD1 matching 7 bases. The CDR3 spans 14 residues. Per germline, CDR1 PRHDT and CDR2 FYEKMQ (reference sequence). V shed 9 bases, J shed 2 bases, and the junction held 10 bases outside the gene matches. The CDR3 bases are TGTGCCAGTCGAGGGCAGGGGGTTACCTACGAGCAGTACTTC. It yields the protein CASRGQGVTYEQYF.

The rearrangement links TRBV2 to TRBJ1-4; D not certain. CDR3 length: 16 residues. The germline gives CDR1 SNHLY, CDR2 FYNNEI. V was clipped by 4 bases and J by 8 bases, with 20 bases between them. The CDR3 DNA is TGTGCCAGCAGTGCGGTTATGGCGGGAGAAGGGGAAAAACTGTTTTTT. It encodes CASSAVMAGEGEKLFF.

The chain recombines TRBV7-9 with TRBJ1-2, with 7 nucleotides matching TRBD1. The CDR3 is made up of 15 amino acids. V dropped 5 bases and J dropped 2; count of bases not matched to a gene: 8. Germline-derived CDR1 and CDR2 are SEHNR and FQNEAQ (reference sequence). The CDR3 region is CASSGEGGRNYGYTF. As DNA, the CDR3 is TGTGCCAGCAGCGGAGAAGGGGGCAGGAACTATGGCTACACCTTC.

The count of this clone is one. The chain employs TRBV15 and TRBJ1-4; D unclear. The CDR3 runs to 14 residues. V lost 3 bases and J lost 5, with 10 bases in between. Germline V gene sequence: CDR1 LNHNV, CDR2 YYDKDF (reference sequence). CDR3 nucleotide sequence: TGTGCCACCAGCAGTTGGACCCTCAATGAAAAACTGTTTTTT. Protein product: CATSSWTLNEKLFF.

CDR3 loop: CASSLGRTGQGEKLFF. The CDR3 DNA reads TGTGCCAGCAGCTTAGGACGGACAGGGCAGGGTGAAAAACTGTTTTTT. This rearrangement joins TRBV7-8 to TRBJ1-4; 8 bases align to TRBD1. The germline V gene has CDR1 SGHVS and CDR2 FQNEAQ. The CDR3 has 16 residues. J was trimmed by 7 bases and V by 1 base; bases with no gene match: 8.